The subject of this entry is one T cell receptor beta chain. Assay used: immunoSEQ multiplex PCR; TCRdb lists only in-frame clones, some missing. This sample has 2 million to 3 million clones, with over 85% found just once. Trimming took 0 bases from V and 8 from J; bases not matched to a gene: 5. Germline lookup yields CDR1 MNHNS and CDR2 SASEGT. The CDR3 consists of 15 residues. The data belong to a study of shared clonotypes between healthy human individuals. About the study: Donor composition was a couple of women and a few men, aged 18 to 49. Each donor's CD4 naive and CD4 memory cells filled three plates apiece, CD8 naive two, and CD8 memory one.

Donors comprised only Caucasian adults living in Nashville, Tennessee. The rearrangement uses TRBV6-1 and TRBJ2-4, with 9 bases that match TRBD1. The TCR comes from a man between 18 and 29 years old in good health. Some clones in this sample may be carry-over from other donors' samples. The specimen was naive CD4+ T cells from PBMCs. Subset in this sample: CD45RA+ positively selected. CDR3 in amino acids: CASSEAPGQGHIQYF. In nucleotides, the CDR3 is TGTGCCAGCAGTGAAGCTCCGGGACAGGGACACATTCAGTACTTC.